One T cell receptor beta chain is described in this entry. The TCR beta libraries used approximately 2 micrograms of genomic DNA that came from cryopreserved PBMCs. Clones were read by immunoSEQ multiplex PCR, and TCRdb kept only the in-frame ones, dropping some. The sample lists around 130,000 clones, 80% to 90% seen once, with 3.3% in the top ten. The CDR3 runs 15 residues. CDR1 MDHEN and CDR2 SYDVKM come from the germline V gene. V gave up 6 bases and J gave up 3 bases; unmatched junction bases: 7. The sample comes from a study of cytotoxic CD8 clonotypes in ibrutinib-treated CLL. Looking at the study overall: Partial responders 24, complete 2; around twelve progressed and around 15 stayed in remission by median roughly 68 months.

The receptor's source is a human donor with chronic lymphocytic leukemia. Sequences were derived from PBMCs, sampled after 24 months of ibrutinib treatment. The rearrangement uses TRBV28 and TRBJ1-4; 7 nucleotides agree with TRBD1. The CDR3: CASRNGRGANEKLFF. The CDR3 DNA reads as TGTGCCAGCAGGAATGGCAGGGGGGCTAATGAAAAACTGTTTTTT.